This is a list of T cell receptor beta chains from one sample in a study of shared clonotypes between healthy human individuals. Clones were sequenced by immunoSEQ multiplex PCR, and TCRdb holds only the in-frame ones, with some missing. The table has some 470,000 clones, 76% seen once. Material for sequencing was PBMCs. These receptors were obtained from a woman in her thirties or forties in good health. Some clones in this sample may be carry-over from other donors' samples. CDR3s include the opening cysteine and the closing phenylalanine or tryptophan. The D gene is left open where the match is weak. Only part of the rows carry a size: once, few, many, or a class if the clone is expanded.

size,J,D,V,DNA,CDR3
-,TRBJ2-1,TRBD1,TRBV7-2,TGTGCCAGCAGCTTAGCGTCAGGGGGCGGCTTGGATGAGCAGTTCTTC,CASSLASGGGLDEQFF
-,TRBJ2-5,-,TRBV29-1,TGCAGCGTTGAAGGTCAGGAAAGTGGAGAGACCCAGTACTTC,CSVEGQESGETQYF
-,TRBJ2-1,TRBD2,TRBV11-2,TGTGCCAGCAGCTTAGGGCTAGCGGGCAATGAGCAGTTCTTC,CASSLGLAGNEQFF
-,TRBJ2-1,-,TRBV16,TGTGCCAGCAGCCAATCAGGGGCCTACAATGAGCAGTTCTTC,CASSQSGAYNEQFF
-,TRBJ1-3,-,TRBV11-2,TGTGCCAGCAGCTTGGGGGACTACTCTGGAAACACCATATATTTT,CASSLGDYSGNTIYF
once,TRBJ2-2,TRBD1,TRBV15,TGTGCCACCAGCTGGACCCGGGACAGGGCACTAAGGCCCAGAACCGGGGAGCTGTTTTTT,CATSWTRDRALRPRTGELFF
-,TRBJ1-3,-,TRBV29-1,TGCAGCGCTACAAGTTCTCGAGGAAACACCATATATTTT,CSATSSRGNTIYF
-,TRBJ2-7,TRBD2,TRBV7-9,TGTGCCAGCAGGCGGCTAGCGGAGCACTACGAGCAGTACTTC,CASRRLAEHYEQYF
few,TRBJ2-7,TRBD2,TRBV9,TGTGCCAGCAGCGTAGGTAGCGGGAGATCCGAGCAGTACTTC,CASSVGSGRSEQYF
-,TRBJ2-4,TRBD2,TRBV9,TGTGCCAGCAGCGGAACACCCAGCGGGACCTTTAGCATTCAGTACTTC,CASSGTPSGTFSIQYF
-,TRBJ2-7,-,TRBV5-4,TGTGCCAGCAGCTCTGACAGTACCGACGAGCAGTACTTC,CASSSDSTDEQYF